This T cell receptor (beta chain) was found in a study of blood T cell repertoires in COVID-19. Study-wide background: T cells, B-cell-depleted T cells, or PBMCs provided the cDNA or gDNA that served as material.

Recruits, aged about 18 to 95 years, lived in approximately 26 US areas. The germline V gene has CDR1 LGHDT and CDR2 YNNKEL (reference sequence). V was clipped by 5 bases and J by 7 bases, with 14 bases between them. This CDR3 spans 13 amino acids. How the authors handled the data: From reference gene primer amplification, estimates of nucleated cell counts were derived. The assay was immunoSEQ multiplex PCR, and TCRdb's table has in-frame clones only and misses some. V, J and clone size were drawn from that table, and D and trimming were deduced from the DNA. This sample carries fewer than 300,000 clones, 90% of them seen once, and the ten largest clones take 0.95% to 1.3%.

Source material: PBMCs or T cells enriched from blood (not recorded which). The J gene is TRBJ1-2, the V gene TRBV3-1 (or the pseudogene TRBV3-2), with a possible D match to TRBD1 (6 bases). The origin of this receptor is a woman aged 25 to 39 who had recovered from COVID-19. CDR3 residues: CASSTDRPTGYTF. DNA for the CDR3: TGTGCCAGCAGCACAGACAGGCCGACTGGCTACACCTTC.